This T cell receptor (beta chain) was captured by sequencing in a study of blood T cell repertoires in COVID-19. Turning to the study itself: Samples taken during acute and convalescent COVID-19 were collected in the United States, Italy and Spain. From T cells, B-cell-depleted T cells, or PBMCs came the material, which was cDNA or gDNA.

The germline gives CDR1 SGHKS, CDR2 YYEKEE (reference sequence). Germline trimming cut 0 bases from V and 6 bases from J; bases unmatched to any gene: 7. This CDR3 has 16 amino acids. Authors' methods: Estimates of nucleated cell counts were drawn from the amplification of reference gene primers. Here immunoSEQ multiplex PCR was the method, and the copy in TCRdb shows in-frame clones only, minus some. Clonal size and the V and J genes are those of that table, whereas D and trimming came from the DNA. The sample lists about 250,000 clones, 70% to 85% occurring once. V is TRBV5-5 and J is TRBJ2-3; 10 nucleotides line up with TRBD2. Sequenced input: peripheral blood. The receptor was isolated from a man older than 75 with acute or convalescent COVID-19. The CDR3 here is CASSLERLAGLDTQYF. The CDR3 DNA reads TGTGCCAGCAGCTTGGAACGACTAGCGGGTTTGGATACGCAGTATTTT.